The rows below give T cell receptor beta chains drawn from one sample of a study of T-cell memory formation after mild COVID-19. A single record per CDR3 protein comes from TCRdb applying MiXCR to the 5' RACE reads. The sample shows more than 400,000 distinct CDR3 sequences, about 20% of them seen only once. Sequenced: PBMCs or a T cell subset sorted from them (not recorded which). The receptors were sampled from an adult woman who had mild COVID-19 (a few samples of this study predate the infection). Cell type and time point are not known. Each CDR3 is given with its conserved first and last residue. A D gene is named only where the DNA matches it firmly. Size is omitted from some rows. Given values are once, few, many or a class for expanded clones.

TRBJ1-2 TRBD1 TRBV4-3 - TGCGCCAGCAGCCGGGACAGGGTAAGGCCTAACTATGGCTACACCTTC CASSRDRVRPNYGYTF
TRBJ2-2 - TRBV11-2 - TGTGCCAGCAGCTACCGGGTCACAGAGAACACCGGGGAGCTGTTTTTT CASSYRVTENTGELFF
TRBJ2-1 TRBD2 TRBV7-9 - TGTGCCAGCGGGCGGGGGGGCATTGGAAATGAGCAGTTCTTC CASGRGGIGNEQFF
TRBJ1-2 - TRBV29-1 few TGCAGCGTCGACTGGAGGGATGGCTACACCTTC CSVDWRDGYTF
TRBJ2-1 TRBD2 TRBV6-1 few TGTGCCAGCAGTGTGGCGGGGGGACCATCCTACAATGAGCAGTTCTTC CASSVAGGPSYNEQFF
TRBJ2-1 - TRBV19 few TGTGCCAGTAGTGGCTGGGTGGGAAGCTCCTACAATGAGCAGTTCTTC CASSGWVGSSYNEQFF
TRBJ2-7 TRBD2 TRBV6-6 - TGTGCCAGCAGTCGCACTAGCGGGGGCTACGAGCAGTACTTC CASSRTSGGYEQYF
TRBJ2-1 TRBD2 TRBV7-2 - TGTGCCAGCAGCTCCTATTCGAGGACTAGCGGGAGAAATGAGCAGTTCTTC CASSSYSRTSGRNEQFF
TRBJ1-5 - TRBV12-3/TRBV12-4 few TGTGCCAGCAGTTTATTGGGGACTAGCAATCAGCCCCAGCATTTT CASSLLGTSNQPQHF
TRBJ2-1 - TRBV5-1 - TGCGCCAGCAGCTTCCTGGGGGCCACCCCCTCCAATGAGCAGTTCTTC CASSFLGATPSNEQFF
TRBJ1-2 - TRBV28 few TGTGCCAGCAGCCCCCGGGGGACCTCTGGCTTTGGCTACACCTTC CASSPRGTSGFGYTF
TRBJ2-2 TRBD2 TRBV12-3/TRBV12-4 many TGTGCCAGCAGTTTGCCTCCCGCCCCTCTAGCGGGAATAAACACCGGGGAGCTGTTTTTT CASSLPPAPLAGINTGELFF
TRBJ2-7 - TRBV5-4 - TGTGCCAGCAGCTACGCTAGGGAGGAGCAGTACTTC CASSYAREEQYF
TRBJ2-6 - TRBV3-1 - TGTGCCAGCAGCCGTATTCCCGGGACCTTCAACGTCCTGACTTTC CASSRIPGTFNVLTF
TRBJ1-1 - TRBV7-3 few TGTGCCAGCAGCTTAAGCAGGGGAGCTGAAGCTTTCTTT CASSLSRGAEAFF
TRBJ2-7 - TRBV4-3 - TGCGCCAGCAGCCAAGACTACCCCCAGGCCACCGAGCAGTACTTC CASSQDYPQATEQYF
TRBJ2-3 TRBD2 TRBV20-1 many TGCAGTCCGCTAGCGGGGGGTTCCACAGATACGCAGTATTTT CSPLAGGSTDTQYF
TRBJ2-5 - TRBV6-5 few TGTGCCAGCGGAACGGACTACGGCCAAGAGACCCAGTACTTC CASGTDYGQETQYF
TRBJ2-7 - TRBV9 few TGTGCCAGCAGCGTAGGTGAGGATACCTACGAGCAGTACTTC CASSVGEDTYEQYF
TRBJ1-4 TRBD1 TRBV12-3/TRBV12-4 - TGTGCCAGCAGTCAAACAGGGGTCGATGAAAAACTGTTTTTT CASSQTGVDEKLFF
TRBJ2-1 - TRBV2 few TGTGCCAGCAGTGATAGCGGAGGAGGGGATGAGCAGTTCTTC CASSDSGGGDEQFF
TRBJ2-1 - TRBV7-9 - TGTGCCAGCAGCCCCCCTGGCCTAGCAGGCTTTGAGCAGTTCTTC CASSPPGLAGFEQFF
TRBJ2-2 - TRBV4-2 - TGTGCCAGCAGCCAAGTTTCAACAGGGTCGGACACCGGGGAGCTGTTTTTT CASSQVSTGSDTGELFF
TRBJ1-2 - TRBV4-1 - TGCGCCAGCAGCCAAGATTTTCGGGGGGCTTCAGTGGATGGCTACACCTTC CASSQDFRGASVDGYTF
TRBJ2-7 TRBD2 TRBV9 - TGTGCCAGCAGCGCTAGCGGGGGGGACCACGAGCAGTACTTC CASSASGGDHEQYF
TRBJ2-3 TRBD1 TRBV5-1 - TGCGCCAGCAGCCCGGGACAGTCAGATACGCAGTATTTT CASSPGQSDTQYF
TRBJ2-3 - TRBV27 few TGTGCCAGCAGTTCGACAGGTTCTAGCACAGATACGCAGTATTTT CASSSTGSSTDTQYF
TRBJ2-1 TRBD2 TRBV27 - TGTGCCAGCACCCCGACTAGCGGGAGATTATATGAGCAGTTCTTC CASTPTSGRLYEQFF
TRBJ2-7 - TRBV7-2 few TGTGCCAGCAGCCAGCACGGGGTGACCTACGAGCAGTACTTC CASSQHGVTYEQYF
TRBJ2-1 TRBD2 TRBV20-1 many TGCAGTGCTAGAGATTGGACTAGCAACAATGAGCAGTTCTTC CSARDWTSNNEQFF
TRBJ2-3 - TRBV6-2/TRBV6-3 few TGTGCCAGCAGTTACGCGGGACGGAGCACAGATACGCAGTATTTT CASSYAGRSTDTQYF
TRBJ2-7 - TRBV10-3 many TGTGCCATCAGTGCCGGGACGGTGACCTACGAGCAGTACTTC CAISAGTVTYEQYF
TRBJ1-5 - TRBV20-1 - TGCAGTGCTAGAGATCTGGCGACGAATGGTCAGCCCCAGCATTTT CSARDLATNGQPQHF
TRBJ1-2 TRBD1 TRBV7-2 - TGTGCCAGCAGCTTACTGGACAGGGCTAACTATGGCTACACCTTC CASSLLDRANYGYTF
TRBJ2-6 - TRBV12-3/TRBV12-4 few TGTGCCAGCAGTTTAAATCCTGGGGCCAACGTCCTGACTTTC CASSLNPGANVLTF
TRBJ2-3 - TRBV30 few TGTGCCGGGACCCAGACTAGTAGATTTGCAGATACGCAGTATTTT CAGTQTSRFADTQYF
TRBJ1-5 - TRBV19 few TGTGCCAGTAGTCCCCGGCGAACAATAGTTCCTCAGCCCCAGCATTTT CASSPRRTIVPQPQHF
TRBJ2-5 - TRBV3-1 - TGTGCCAGCAGCCAAGGACCGGGACGAGAAGAGACCCAGTACTTC CASSQGPGREETQYF
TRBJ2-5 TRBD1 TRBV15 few TGTGCCACCAGGGCCGGGGACAGGGGGGACCAAGAGACCCAGTACTTC CATRAGDRGDQETQYF